These T cell receptor beta chains were read from a single sample in a study of cytomegalovirus exposure and HLA in healthy donors. The method was immunoSEQ multiplex PCR; TCRdb's version includes in-frame clones alone and lacks a portion of them. The sample has approximately 150,000 clones; around 81% are singletons. The sequenced sample was PBMCs. The receptors here all came from a man aged 35-49 years in good health and CMV-seronegative. Each CDR3 is given with its conserved first and last residue. The D gene is left open where the match is weak. Size tells how often a clone was seen (once, few, many) or the class of an expanded clone, and some rows leave it out.

>TRBJ1-2|NA|TRBV6-5|16|NA
CASSYSILGGTGGYTF
TGTGCCAGCAGTTACTCGATTCTAGGGGGAACAGGTGGCTACACCTTC
>TRBJ1-1|NA|TRBV6-5|14|NA
CASSYLDSNTEAFF
TGTGCCAGCAGTTACCTGGACAGTAACACTGAAGCTTTCTTT
>TRBJ1-4|NA|TRBV30|11|NA
CAWSFQEKLFF
TGTGCCTGGAGTTTCCAGGAAAAACTGTTTTTT
>TRBJ1-2|NA|TRBV7-3|13|NA
CASSLQANYGYTF
TGTGCCAGCAGTTTACAGGCGAACTATGGCTACACCTTC
>TRBJ1-3|NA|TRBV2|14|NA
CASSEGGAGNTIYF
TGTGCCAGCAGTGAAGGGGGAGCCGGAAACACCATATATTTT
>TRBJ1-2|NA|TRBV7-9|14|NA
CASSLTGQGNGYTF
TGTGCCAGCAGCTTAACCGGTCAGGGGAATGGCTACACCTTC
>TRBJ2-7|TRBD2|TRBV7-8|15|NA
CASSSERAGVYEQYF
TGTGCCAGCAGTTCCGAGAGAGCGGGAGTGTACGAGCAGTACTTC
>TRBJ2-7|TRBD1|TRBV11-2|14|few
CASSSEQGFHEQYF
TGTGCCAGCAGCTCCGAACAGGGGTTCCACGAGCAGTACTTC
>TRBJ2-2|NA|TRBV28|13|NA
CASIWRDTGELFF
TGTGCCAGCATTTGGCGGGACACCGGGGAGCTGTTTTTT
>TRBJ2-1|TRBD2|TRBV13|16|once
CASSRQGAGDYNEQFF
TGTGCCAGCAGCCGCCAGGGAGCGGGAGATTACAATGAGCAGTTCTTC
>TRBJ1-1|NA|TRBV19|12|NA
CASSLPGLEAFF
TGTGCCAGTAGTCTACCGGGTCTTGAAGCTTTCTTT
>TRBJ1-1|TRBD1|TRBV27|15|NA
CASSLEGTGRTEAFF
TGTGCCAGCAGTCTTGAAGGGACAGGGCGGACTGAAGCTTTCTTT
>TRBJ2-1|TRBD2|TRBV7-6|15|NA
CASSQGTTAHGEQFF
TGTGCCAGCAGCCAAGGGACTACGGCTCATGGGGAGCAGTTCTTC
>TRBJ1-6|NA|TRBV6-5|14|NA
CASSYSGRGSPLHF
TGTGCCAGCAGTTACTCAGGAAGGGGTTCACCCCTCCACTTT
>TRBJ2-1|TRBD1|TRBV6-6|15|NA
CASSWVGQGQNEQFF
TGTGCCAGCTCCTGGGTGGGACAGGGGCAGAATGAGCAGTTCTTC
>TRBJ2-3|NA|TRBV6-1|13|few
CASTHHSTDTQYF
TGTGCCAGCACCCATCACTCCACAGATACGCAGTATTTT
>TRBJ2-1|TRBD2|TRBV7-2|13|NA
CASSFGTSFEQFF
TGTGCCAGCAGCTTCGGGACTAGCTTCGAGCAGTTCTTC
>TRBJ2-3|TRBD2|TRBV5-1|16|NA
CASSLAVGRGTDTQYF
TGCGCCAGCAGCTTGGCTGTCGGGAGGGGCACAGATACGCAGTATTTT
>TRBJ2-3|TRBD2|TRBV7-9|15|once
CSSSGVSGRSDTQYF
TGTTCCAGCAGCGGGGTGAGCGGGAGGTCAGATACGCAGTATTTT
>TRBJ2-5|TRBD1|TRBV19|14|NA
CASSTNRGKETQYF
TGTGCCAGTAGTACTAACAGGGGAAAGGAGACCCAGTACTTC
>TRBJ1-3|TRBD1|TRBV27|17|NA
CAFTRDRGFLSGNTIYF
TGTGCGTTTACCCGGGACAGGGGTTTCCTATCTGGAAACACCATATATTTT
>TRBJ2-2|NA|TRBV13|15|NA
CASSAPAGNTGELFF
TGTGCCAGCAGCGCCCCGGCGGGAAACACCGGGGAGCTGTTTTTT